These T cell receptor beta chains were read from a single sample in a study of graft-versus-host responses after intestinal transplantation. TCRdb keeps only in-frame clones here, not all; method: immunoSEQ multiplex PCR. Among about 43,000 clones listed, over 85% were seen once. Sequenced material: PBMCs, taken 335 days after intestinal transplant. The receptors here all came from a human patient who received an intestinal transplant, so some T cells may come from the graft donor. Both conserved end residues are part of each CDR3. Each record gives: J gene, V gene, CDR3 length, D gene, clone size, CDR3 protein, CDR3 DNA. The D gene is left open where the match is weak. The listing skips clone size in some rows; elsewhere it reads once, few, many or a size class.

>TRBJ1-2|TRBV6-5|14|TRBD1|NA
CASRPGTGNYGYTF
TGTGCCAGCAGACCCGGGACAGGGAACTATGGCTACACCTTC
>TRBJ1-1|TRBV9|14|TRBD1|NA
CASSVTGGSPEAFF
TGTGCCAGCAGCGTAACAGGGGGTAGCCCTGAAGCTTTCTTT
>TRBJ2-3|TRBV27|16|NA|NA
CASSYILGMSTDTQYF
TGTGCCAGCAGTTACATACTAGGGATGAGCACAGATACGCAGTATTTT
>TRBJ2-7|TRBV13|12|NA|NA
CASSLETYEQYF
TGTGCCAGCAGCTTAGAGACCTACGAGCAGTACTTC
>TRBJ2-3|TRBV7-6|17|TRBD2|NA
CASSPRFRGRAWDTQYF
TGTGCCAGCAGCCCGAGGTTTCGCGGGAGGGCCTGGGATACGCAGTATTTT
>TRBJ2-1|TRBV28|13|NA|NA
CASKGPWRNEQFF
TGTGCCAGCAAGGGGCCCTGGCGCAATGAGCAGTTCTTC
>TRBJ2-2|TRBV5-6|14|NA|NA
CASSLYGGPGELFF
TGTGCCAGCAGCTTGTATGGGGGGCCGGGGGAGCTGTTTTTT
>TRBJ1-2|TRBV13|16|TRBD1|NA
CASSFLSAGTGDGYTF
TGTGCCAGCAGCTTTCTGTCCGCCGGGACAGGGGATGGCTACACCTTC
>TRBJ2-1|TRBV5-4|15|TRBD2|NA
CASRAGGSSYNEQFF
TGTGCCAGCAGGGCCGGGGGGAGCTCCTACAATGAGCAGTTCTTC
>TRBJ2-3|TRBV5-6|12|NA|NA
CASSPGPFDQYF
TGTGCCAGCAGCCCTGGACCCTTTGACCAGTATTTT
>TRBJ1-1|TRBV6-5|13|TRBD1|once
CASRSGLTGGDFF
TGTGCCAGCAGATCGGGACTTACAGGGGGGGATTTCTTT
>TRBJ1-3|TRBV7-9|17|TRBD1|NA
CASSPRDSLSSGNTIYF
TGTGCCAGCAGCCCCCGGGACAGCCTTAGCTCTGGAAACACCATATATTTT
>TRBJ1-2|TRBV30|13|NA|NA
CAWSVDWEYGYTF
TGTGCCTGGAGTGTGGATTGGGAATATGGCTACACCTTC
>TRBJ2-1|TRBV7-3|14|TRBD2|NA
CASSQGLAGDEQFF
TGTGCCAGCAGCCAAGGACTAGCGGGAGACGAGCAGTTCTTC
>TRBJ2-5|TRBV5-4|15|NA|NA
CASSVSSGFQETQYF
TGTGCCAGCAGCGTCTCCAGCGGGTTCCAAGAGACCCAGTACTTC
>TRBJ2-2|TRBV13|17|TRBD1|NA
CASSSRTGGKDTGELFF
TGTGCCAGCAGCTCCCGGACAGGGGGCAAGGACACCGGGGAGCTGTTTTTT
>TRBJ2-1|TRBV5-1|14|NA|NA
CASSLGQVVNEQFF
TGCGCCAGCAGCTTGGGCCAGGTGGTCAATGAGCAGTTCTTC
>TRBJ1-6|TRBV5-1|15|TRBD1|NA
CASSLTGTGDSPLHF
TGCGCCAGCAGCTTGACCGGGACAGGGGACTCACCCCTCCACTTT
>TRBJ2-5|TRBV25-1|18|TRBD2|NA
CASSDSRLLAGEGETQYF
TGTGCCAGCAGTGATTCCCGGCTACTAGCGGGGGAAGGAGAGACCCAGTACTTC
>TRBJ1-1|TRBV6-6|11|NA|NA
CASSYRTEAFF
TGTGCCAGCAGTTATCGAACTGAAGCTTTCTTT
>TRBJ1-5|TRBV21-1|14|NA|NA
CASSGGQPDQPQHF
TGTGCCAGCTCAGGGGGACAGCCGGATCAGCCCCAGCATTTT
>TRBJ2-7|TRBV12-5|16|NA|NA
CASGLVSRGPPREQYF
TGTGCTAGTGGTTTGGTCAGTAGGGGCCCTCCTCGGGAGCAGTACTTC
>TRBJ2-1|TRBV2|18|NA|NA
CASCGVGGSGALYNEQFF
TGTGCCAGCTGTGGGGTGGGGGGCTCAGGGGCCCTTTACAATGAGCAGTTCTTC
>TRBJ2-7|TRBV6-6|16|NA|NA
CASSYSRQDDLYEQYF
TGTGCCAGCAGTTACTCGAGGCAGGATGACCTCTACGAGCAGTACTTC
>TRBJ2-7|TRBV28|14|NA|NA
CASSSDRSSYEQYF
TGTGCCAGCAGTTCCGACAGAAGCTCCTACGAGCAGTACTTC
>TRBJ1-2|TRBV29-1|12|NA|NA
CSVGEGDYGYTF
TGCAGCGTTGGCGAGGGGGACTATGGCTACACCTTC
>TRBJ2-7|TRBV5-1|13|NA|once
CASSLGTFYEQYF
TGCGCCAGCAGCCTCGGGACTTTCTACGAGCAGTACTTC